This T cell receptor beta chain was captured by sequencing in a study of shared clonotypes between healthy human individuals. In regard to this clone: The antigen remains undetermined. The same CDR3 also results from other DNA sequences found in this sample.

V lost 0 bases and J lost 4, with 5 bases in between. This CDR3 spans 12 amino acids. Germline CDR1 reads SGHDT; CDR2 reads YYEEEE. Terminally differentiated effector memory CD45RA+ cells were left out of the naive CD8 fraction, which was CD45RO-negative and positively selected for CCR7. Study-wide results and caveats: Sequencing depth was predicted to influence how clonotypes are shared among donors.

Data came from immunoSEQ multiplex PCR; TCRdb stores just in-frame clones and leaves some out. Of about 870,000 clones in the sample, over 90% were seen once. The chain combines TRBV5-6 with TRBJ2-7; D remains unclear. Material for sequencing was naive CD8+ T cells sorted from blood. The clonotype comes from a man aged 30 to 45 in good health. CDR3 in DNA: TGTGCCAGCAGCTTGGAATCATACGAGCAGTACTTC. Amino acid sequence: CASSLESYEQYF.